Sequencing of this TCR beta chain was carried out in a study of cytomegalovirus exposure and HLA in healthy donors. Only a few counts were recorded for this clone. Antigen unknown. General study points: Reports credit the classifier with highly specific, highly sensitive diagnosis of cytomegalovirus status. In a later analysis, V- and J-gene trimming of beta chains associated with a DCLRE1C missense variant, replicated independently. Generally TCR sequences proved uncommon, though certain public TCRs appeared in numerous donors.

13 Jbeta primers and 60 Vbeta primers were used for the PCR. Sequencing was performed with immunoSEQ multiplex PCR; in TCRdb, only in-frame clones are kept and a portion is missing. The table lists 100,000 to 150,000 clones, over 9.5% of them singletons. Germline values: CDR1 MNHNS, CDR2 SASEGT. The CDR3 loop spans 14 amino acids. V was clipped by 6 bases and J by 0 bases, with 11 bases between them. What was sequenced was PBMCs. This clonotype was sampled from a woman aged 18-35 years in good health and CMV-seropositive. This chain links TRBV6-1 with TRBJ1-1; the D is unclear. The CDR3 region has the DNA TGTGCCAGCAGCATAACGGAGATGAACACTGAAGCTTTCTTT. Amino acids: CASSITEMNTEAFF.